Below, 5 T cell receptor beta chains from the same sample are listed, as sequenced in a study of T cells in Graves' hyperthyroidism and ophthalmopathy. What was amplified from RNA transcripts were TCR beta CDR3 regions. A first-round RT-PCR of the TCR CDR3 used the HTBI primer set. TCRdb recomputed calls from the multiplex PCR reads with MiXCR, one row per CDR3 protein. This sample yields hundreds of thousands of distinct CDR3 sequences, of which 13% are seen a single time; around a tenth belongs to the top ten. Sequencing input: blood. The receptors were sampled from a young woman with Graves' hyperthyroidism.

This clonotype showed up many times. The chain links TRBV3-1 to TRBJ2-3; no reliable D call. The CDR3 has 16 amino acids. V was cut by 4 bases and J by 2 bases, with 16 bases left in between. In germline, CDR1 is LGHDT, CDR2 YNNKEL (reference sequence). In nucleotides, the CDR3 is TGTGCCAGCAGCCCTTGGGAAGCTTTTAACACAGATACGCAGTATTTT. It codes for CASSPWEAFNTDTQYF.

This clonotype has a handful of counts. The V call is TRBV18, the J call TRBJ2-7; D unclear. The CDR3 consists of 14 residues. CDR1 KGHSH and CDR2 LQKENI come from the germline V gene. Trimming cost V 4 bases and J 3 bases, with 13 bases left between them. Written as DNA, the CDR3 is TGTGCCAGCTCACAGCCGGTACGGAGCTACGAGCAGTACTTC. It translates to CASSQPVRSYEQYF.

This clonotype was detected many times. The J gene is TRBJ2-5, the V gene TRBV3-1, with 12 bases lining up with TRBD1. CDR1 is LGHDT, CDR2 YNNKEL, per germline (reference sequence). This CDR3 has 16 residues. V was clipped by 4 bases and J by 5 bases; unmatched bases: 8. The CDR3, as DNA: TGTGCCAGCAGCCCCCGGGGGACAGGGGGCCTGGAGACCCAGTACTTC. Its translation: CASSPRGTGGLETQYF.

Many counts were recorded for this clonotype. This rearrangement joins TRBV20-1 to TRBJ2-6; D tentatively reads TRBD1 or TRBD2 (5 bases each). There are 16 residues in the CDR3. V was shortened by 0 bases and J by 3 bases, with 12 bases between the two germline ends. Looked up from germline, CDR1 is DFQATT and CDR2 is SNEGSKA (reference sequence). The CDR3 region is CSARDSRGGGANVLTF. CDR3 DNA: TGCAGTGCTAGAGATTCCCGGGGCGGTGGGGCCAACGTCCTGACTTTC.

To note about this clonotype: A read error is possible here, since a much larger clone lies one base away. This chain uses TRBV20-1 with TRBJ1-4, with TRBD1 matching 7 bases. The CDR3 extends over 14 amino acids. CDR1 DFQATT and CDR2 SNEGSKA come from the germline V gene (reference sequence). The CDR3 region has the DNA TGCAGTGCTAGGTTGACAGGGAACCGGGAAAAACTGTCTTTT. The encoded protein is CSARLTGNREKLSF.